The 14 T cell receptor beta chains reported below all come from one sample, sequenced in a study of cytomegalovirus exposure and HLA in healthy donors. The data were produced by immunoSEQ multiplex PCR, yet TCRdb's version contains in-frame clones alone and is incomplete. The top ten clones hold around 5.6% of a sample with about 200,000 clones, roughly 85% of them seen once. Sequences were obtained from PBMCs. The receptors derive from a woman under 30 in good health and CMV-seronegative.

This clone came up a few times. This chain joins TRBV30 and TRBJ2-7; the D gene is possibly TRBD1 (6 bases). Germline CDR1 reads GTSNPN; CDR2 reads SVGIG (reference sequence). CDR3 length: 13 residues. V shed 5 bases and J shed 3 bases, with 14 bases lying between them. CDR3 loop: CAWPTGNYYEQYF. DNA for the CDR3: TGTGCCTGGCCCACAGGGAATTACTACGAGCAGTACTTC.

This clone was counted a few times. The chain links TRBV7-9 to TRBJ1-2, with TRBD1 identical over 8 bases. From germline, CDR1 is SEHNR and CDR2 FQNEAQ (reference sequence). V gave up 5 bases and J gave up 7 bases; unmatched junction bases: 3. This CDR3 has 12 residues. CDR3 in amino acids: CASSPDRAGYTF. DNA for the CDR3: TGTGCCAGCAGCCCGGACAGGGCTGGCTACACCTTC.

The chain links TRBV18 to TRBJ1-1, with D unclear. This CDR3 is built from 13 residues. Trimming stripped 5 bases from V and 0 bases from J, with 7 bases between. The germline V gene has CDR1 KGHSH and CDR2 LQKENI. CDR3 protein: CASSASLNTEAFF. In nucleotides, the CDR3 is TGTGCCAGCTCAGCGTCCCTGAACACTGAAGCTTTCTTT.

The chain uses TRBV6-1 and TRBJ1-2; TRBD1 is a possible D gene (6 bases). The V end was cut by 5 bases, the J end by 8 bases, with 21 bases between. The CDR3 spans 15 residues. CDR1 is MNHNS, CDR2 SASEGT, per germline. Written as DNA, the CDR3 is TGTGCCAGCAGTCCCGGGAGGGGGACAAGATTGGGCTACACCTTC. It yields the protein CASSPGRGTRLGYTF.

V gene TRBV7-8 combines with J gene TRBJ2-7; D might be TRBD2 (6 bases). The CDR3 loop spans 13 amino acids. Trimming stripped 4 bases from V and 1 base from J, with 8 bases between. Per the germline V gene, CDR1 is SGHVS and CDR2 is FQNEAQ. In DNA form, the CDR3 reads TGTGCCAGCAGCTACGGGGGATCCTACGAGCAGTACTTC. It is translated as CASSYGGSYEQYF.

The table lists this clone with a few counts. V is TRBV5-6 and J is TRBJ1-1; perhaps TRBD1 as D (6 bases). The germline gives CDR1 SGHDT, CDR2 YYEEEE. V shed 6 bases and J shed 1 base, with 19 bases lying between them. The CDR3 is made up of 16 amino acids. DNA for the CDR3: TGTGCCAGCAACGAGGGGGGTTGGGACTCGAACACTGAAGCTTTCTTT. It codes for CASNEGGWDSNTEAFF.

The gene calls are TRBV7-7 and TRBJ1-1, with D unclear. The ends were cut back, 3 bases at V and 4 bases at J, with 9 bases in the middle. The CDR3 length is 13 residues. The germline CDR1 and CDR2 sequences are SSHAT and FNYEAQ (reference sequence). CDR3 coding DNA: TGTGCCAGCAGCTTGGGAGAGGCCACTGAAGCTTTCTTT. Translating it yields CASSLGEATEAFF.

This clone has a single count. The CDR3 here is CAWSVPGQGNQPQHF. In nucleotides, the CDR3 is TGTGCCTGGAGTGTACCGGGACAGGGGAATCAGCCCCAGCATTTT. This chain connects TRBV30 to TRBJ1-5; the match to TRBD1 covers 10 bases. V was clipped by 0 bases and J by 4 bases; unmatched bases: 3. The CDR3 runs 15 residues. Per the germline V gene, CDR1 is GTSNPN and CDR2 is SVGIG (reference sequence).

The chain combines TRBV5-1 with TRBJ1-4; 10 bases align to TRBD1. The J segment lost 8 bases and the V segment lost 2 bases, leaving 6 bases of the junction unmatched. CDR3 size: 15 residues. Germline loops: CDR1 SGHRS, CDR2 YFSETQ. The CDR3 spells CASSFGDRGEEKLFF. CDR3 sequence (DNA): TGCGCCAGCAGCTTCGGGGACAGGGGAGAGGAAAAACTGTTTTTT.

The rearrangement links TRBV30 to TRBJ2-3; 9 bases line up with TRBD2. Per germline, CDR1 GTSNPN and CDR2 SVGIG (reference sequence). The CDR3 has 16 residues. V lost 2 bases to trimming and J lost 4 bases; unmatched junction nucleotides: 10. The CDR3 loop is CAWSPRRSGSSDTQYF. The CDR3, as DNA: TGTGCCTGGAGTCCTCGACGTAGCGGGAGCTCAGATACGCAGTATTTT.

V usage is TRBV28 and J usage is TRBJ2-1, with D possibly matching TRBD2 (5 bases). CDR1 is MDHEN and CDR2 is SYDVKM in the germline V gene. The CDR3 has 12 residues. Trimming left V 7 bases short and J 9 bases short, with 13 bases between. CDR3 DNA sequence: TGTGCCAGCAACTCCGGGGTTGGTGAGCAGTTCTTC. Translation gives CASNSGVGEQFF.

The chain employs TRBV6-1 and TRBJ1-2, with D tentatively TRBD1 (6 bases). CDR1 MNHNS and CDR2 SASEGT come from the germline V gene. This CDR3 region has 14 residues. Between the trimmed V and J ends, which lost 5 bases and 4 bases, there was a span of 14 bases. In nucleotides, the CDR3 is TGTGCCAGCAGTAATACAGGGAGTGGCTATGGCTACACCTTC. It encodes CASSNTGSGYGYTF.

The chain recombines TRBV5-6 with TRBJ2-7; TRBD1 matches at 8 bases. The trim removed 2 bases at V and 3 bases at J, leaving 10 bases unmatched. Germline V CDR1 and CDR2: SGHDT, YYEEEE. The CDR3 sequence is 16 residues long. CDR3 sequence (DNA): TGTGCCAGCAGCTTACAGGGGGACAGAGATTACTACGAGCAGTACTTC. Protein product: CASSLQGDRDYYEQYF.

The chain carries TRBV28 and TRBJ1-1; D might be TRBD1 (5 bases). The CDR3 covers 14 residues. Germline V gene data show CDR1 as MDHEN and CDR2 as SYDVKM. V shed 4 bases and J shed 6 bases, with 15 bases lying between them. In nucleotides, the CDR3 is TGTGCCAGCAGTTCTGACTCATGGGGCTCTGAAGCTTTCTTT. This codes for CASSSDSWGSEAFF.